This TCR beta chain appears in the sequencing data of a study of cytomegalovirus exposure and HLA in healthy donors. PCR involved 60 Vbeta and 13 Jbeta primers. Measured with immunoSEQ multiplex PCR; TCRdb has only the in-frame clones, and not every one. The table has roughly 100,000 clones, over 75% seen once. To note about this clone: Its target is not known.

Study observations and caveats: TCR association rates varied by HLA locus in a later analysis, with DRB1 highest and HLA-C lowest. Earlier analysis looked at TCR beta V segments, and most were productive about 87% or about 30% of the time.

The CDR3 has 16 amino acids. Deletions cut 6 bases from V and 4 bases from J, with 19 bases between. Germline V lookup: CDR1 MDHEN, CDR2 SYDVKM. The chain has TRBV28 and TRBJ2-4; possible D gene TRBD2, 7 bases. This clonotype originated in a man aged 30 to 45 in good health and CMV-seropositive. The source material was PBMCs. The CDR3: CASSPAGRGPKNIQYF. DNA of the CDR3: TGTGCCAGCAGCCCCGCGGGGCGGGGGCCAAAAAACATTCAGTACTTC.